This T cell receptor beta chain was captured by sequencing in a study of T-cell memory formation after mild COVID-19. General study results and limits: Pre-infection memory showed some responding clones, and this suggested that cross-reactive memory joined.

Concerning this clonotype itself: As yet, its antigen is unknown.

TCRdb processed the 5' RACE reads anew with MiXCR; each CDR3 protein has one entry. The sample records more than 120,000 distinct CDR3 sequences, over 6% being singletons. There are 17 residues in the CDR3. J lost 0 bases, V lost 5 bases, and 8 bases had no gene match. The germline gives CDR1 MNHEY, CDR2 SMNVEV (reference sequence). The TCR sequence derives from an adult woman who had mild COVID-19 (a few samples of this study predate the infection). Cell type and time point are not known. Sequenced material: PBMCs or a T cell subset sorted from them (not recorded which). V usage is TRBV27 and J usage is TRBJ1-1, with 11 bases that match TRBD1. Here the CDR3 DNA reads TGTGCCAGCAGTCTCGGGACAGGGGGGAGACTGAACACTGAAGCTTTCTTT. As protein: CASSLGTGGRLNTEAFF.